Below are 2 T cell receptor beta chains sequenced from a single sample in a study of blood T cell repertoires in COVID-19. Produced via immunoSEQ multiplex PCR; TCRdb's table is partial and in-frame only. The repertoire holds around 700,000 clones, with 80% to 90% as singletons. Sequencing was done on a sample of peripheral blood. These receptors all come from a woman in her late teens or twenties with acute or convalescent COVID-19.

The gene calls are TRBV9 and TRBJ2-7; TRBD1 matches at 7 bases. The V gene's germline CDR1 is SGDLS and CDR2 YYNGEE. The length of the CDR3 is 15 residues. The trim removed 0 bases at V and 5 bases at J, leaving 8 bases unmatched. CDR3 sequence reads: CASSVGQGTNHEQYF. CDR3 nucleotide sequence: TGTGCCAGCAGCGTAGGACAGGGAACTAACCACGAGCAGTACTTC.

The chain has TRBV2 and TRBJ1-5; D possibly corresponds to TRBD1 (6 bases). CDR1 SNHLY and CDR2 FYNNEI come from the germline V gene. The CDR3 loop spans 13 amino acids. The germline V and J ends were trimmed by 8 bases and 4 bases, with 12 bases remaining between them. The DNA for the CDR3 is TGTGCCAGCGATCCAGGGGAGAATCAGCCCCAGCATTTT. It yields the protein CASDPGENQPQHF.